What follows are 30 T cell receptor beta chains derived from one specimen sequenced in a study of OX40 agonist ivuxolimab in advanced cancers. Sequencing was performed with immunoSEQ multiplex PCR; in TCRdb, only in-frame clones are kept and a portion is missing. Among about 61,000 clones listed, approximately 90% were seen once. This material consisted of CD4+ or CD8+ T cells sorted from blood, taken in a trial of the OX40 agonist ivuxolimab. The receptors come from an adult with an advanced solid tumor such as melanoma, head and neck, liver or kidney cancer.

V is TRBV2 and J is TRBJ1-1; 9 bases line up with TRBD1. Germline-derived CDR1 and CDR2 are SNHLY and FYNNEI. After removal of 4 bases from V and 1 base from J, the junction contained 1 base not matched to a gene. This CDR3 has 14 amino acids. CDR3 sequence: CASSAGQGNTEAFF. DNA for the CDR3: TGTGCCAGCAGTGCGGGACAGGGGAACACTGAAGCTTTCTTT.

The V call is TRBV27, the J call TRBJ2-5, with D maybe TRBD2 (5 bases). The V end was cut by 6 bases, the J end by 2 bases, with 19 bases between. CDR1 is MNHEY, CDR2 SMNVEV, per germline (reference sequence). The CDR3 contains 16 residues. CDR3 bases: TGTGCCAGCAGGATGGTCCGAGGAGGACGTCAAGAGACCCAGTACTTC. Amino acid sequence: CASRMVRGGRQETQYF.

V is TRBV20-1 and J is TRBJ2-1; D is uncertain. V was clipped by 6 bases and J by 5 bases, with 8 bases between them. Germline V gives CDR1 DFQATT, CDR2 SNEGSKA (reference sequence). The length of the CDR3 is 11 residues. DNA for the CDR3: TGCAGTGCCGAGCTCAACAATGAGCAGTTCTTC. It translates to CSAELNNEQFF.

The gene calls are TRBV19 and TRBJ1-5; 7 bases agree with TRBD1. V lost 1 base to trimming and J lost 4 bases; unmatched junction nucleotides: 4. This CDR3 region has 15 residues. Germline CDR1 reads LNHDA; CDR2 reads SQIVND (reference sequence). The CDR3 DNA follows: TGTGCCAGTAGTATAGTTGGGACAGAGAATCAGCCCCAGCATTTT. This gives the protein CASSIVGTENQPQHF.

The CDR3 reads CSVEWALLQETQYF. The CDR3 DNA reads as TGCAGCGTTGAATGGGCCCTACTACAAGAGACCCAGTACTTC. The V gene is TRBV29-1, the J gene TRBJ2-5; no definite D call. Trimming took off 2 bases at V and 2 bases at J, with 12 bases between the two ends. Germline CDR1 SQVTM, CDR2 ANQGSEA. The CDR3 has 14 residues. Together with reference TRBV29-1 and TRBJ2-5, the CDR3 gives the full variable domain: SAVISQKPSRDICQRGTSLTIQCQVDSQVTMMFWYRQQPGQSLTLIATANQGSEATYESGFVIDKFPISRPNLTFSTLTVSNMSPEDSSIYLCSVEWALLQETQYFGPGTRLLVL.

V is TRBV14 and J is TRBJ2-5; D not resolved. The length of the CDR3 is 13 residues. Trimming removed 2 bases from V and 4 bases from J, with 8 bases in between. Germline-derived CDR1 and CDR2 are SGHDN and FVKESK. CDR3 amino acids: CASSQNMGETQYF. DNA of the CDR3: TGTGCCAGCAGCCAAAACATGGGAGAGACCCAGTACTTC.

This clone appeared once. The V call is TRBV30, the J call TRBJ2-2, with a weak D call TRBD2 (6 bases). Trimming stripped 3 bases from V and 4 bases from J, with 12 bases between. The CDR3 sequence is 14 residues long. Germline V lookup: CDR1 GTSNPN, CDR2 SVGIG (reference sequence). CDR3 nucleotides: TGTGCCTGGAGCCGCGTGGAGGGCACCGGGGAGCTGTTTTTT. It translates to CAWSRVEGTGELFF.

CDR3 DNA: TGTGCCAGCAGCTTAGAAGGGGGACAGAGCTACAATGAGCAGTTCTTC. This gives the protein CASSLEGGQSYNEQFF. The V gene is TRBV11-3, the J gene TRBJ2-1, with 7 bases fitting TRBD1. Germline V gene data show CDR1 as SGHNT and CDR2 as YENEEA. The CDR3 has 16 residues. Losses at the gene ends were 0 bases for V and 3 bases for J; bases not matched to a gene: 5. Combining the CDR3 with reference TRBV11-3 and TRBJ2-1 gives the whole variable domain EAGVVQSPRYKIIEKKQPVAFWCNPISGHNTLYWYLQNLGQGPELLIRYENEEAVDDSQLPKDRFSAERLKGVDSTLKIQPAELGDSAVYLCASSLEGGQSYNEQFFGPGTRLTVL.

This sequence joins TRBV6-5 and TRBJ2-3; TRBD2 aligns across 9 bases. Germline V CDR1 and CDR2: MNHEY, SVGAGI. V lost 4 bases to trimming and J lost 3 bases; unmatched junction nucleotides: 5. This CDR3 region has 15 residues. The chain's CDR3 is CASSSAGGRTDTQYF. CDR3 bases: TGTGCCAGCAGTTCAGCGGGGGGCCGGACAGATACGCAGTATTTT.

The chain recombines TRBV7-3 with TRBJ2-1, with D tentatively TRBD1 (6 bases). Trimming cost V 4 bases and J 1 base, with 8 bases left between them. The CDR3 loop spans 14 amino acids. Germline CDR1 SGHTA, CDR2 FQGTGA. In DNA form, the CDR3 reads TGTGCCAGCAGCTATGACAGGTCCTACAATGAGCAGTTCTTC. Its protein product is CASSYDRSYNEQFF.

The chain combines TRBV5-1 with TRBJ1-2; TRBD1 might be the D (5 bases). Germline V gene lookup returns CDR1 SGHRS and CDR2 YFSETQ. V lost 0 bases and J lost 8, with 11 bases in between. The CDR3 extends over 13 amino acids. This chain's CDR3 is CASSLGDYWGYTF. DNA for the CDR3: TGCGCCAGCAGCTTGGGGGACTATTGGGGCTACACCTTC.

V is TRBV19 and J is TRBJ1-2, with a tentative D call TRBD1 (5 bases). Germline V gene lookup returns CDR1 LNHDA and CDR2 SQIVND (reference sequence). This CDR3 has 17 residues. Trimming removed 7 bases from V and 8 bases from J, with 29 bases in between. Here the CDR3 DNA reads TGTGCCAGTACCGATGGGGGGATACAGCGCTCCTGGGGAGGCTACACCTTC. Protein: CASTDGGIQRSWGGYTF.

This sequence joins TRBV9 and TRBJ2-1; TRBD1 matches 8 bases. The V segment lost 4 bases and the J segment 3 bases; nucleotides outside the gene matches: 6. CDR3 length: 15 residues. Germline V gene data show CDR1 as SGDLS and CDR2 as YYNGEE. Written as DNA, the CDR3 is TGTGCCAGCAGCCCTCGACAGGGGAACTACAATGAGCAGTTCTTC. It translates to CASSPRQGNYNEQFF.

The J gene is TRBJ1-3, the V gene TRBV30; D remains ambiguous. Per germline, CDR1 GTSNPN and CDR2 SVGIG (reference sequence). Trimming left V 3 bases short and J 0 bases short, with 6 bases between. The CDR3 sequence is 13 residues long. CDR3 in DNA: TGTGCCTGGAGCCCAAGCTCTGGAAACACCATATATTTT. Its translation: CAWSPSSGNTIYF.

The chain links TRBV28 to TRBJ2-3; D is unclear. Looked up from germline, CDR1 is MDHEN and CDR2 is SYDVKM. V lost 4 bases and J 1 base, leaving 6 bases between the germline ends. The CDR3 has 13 amino acids. The DNA for the CDR3 is TGTGCCAGCAGTTACCCGGGCACAGATACGCAGTATTTT. This gives the protein CASSYPGTDTQYF. Based on the CDR3 plus reference TRBV28 and TRBJ2-3, the full variable domain is DVKVTQSSRYLVKRTGEKVFLECVQDMDHENMFWYRQDPGLGLRLIYFSYDVKMKEKGDIPEGYSVSREKKERFSLILESASTNQTSMYLCASSYPGTDTQYFGPGTRLTVL.

The J gene is TRBJ2-1, the V gene TRBV11-3, with D unclear. Between the trimmed V and J ends, which lost 2 bases and 4 bases, there was a span of 6 bases. Germline values: CDR1 SGHNT, CDR2 YENEEA. The CDR3 sequence is 13 residues long. In nucleotides, the CDR3 is TGTGCCAGCAGCTTACGATTATACAATGAGCAGTTCTTC. Protein product: CASSLRLYNEQFF.

V usage is TRBV5-6 and J usage is TRBJ1-1, with 8 bases aligning to TRBD1. V was clipped by 2 bases and J by 5 bases; unmatched bases: 8. From germline, CDR1 is SGHDT and CDR2 YYEEEE. The CDR3 has 15 amino acids. CDR3 coding DNA: TGTGCCAGCAGCTTTTACGGACAGGGTGGGACTGAAGCTTTCTTT. This encodes CASSFYGQGGTEAFF.

This clone occurred a few times. The V call is TRBV9, the J call TRBJ1-1; no reliable D call. CDR1 and CDR2 from the germline V gene are SGDLS and YYNGEE. The CDR3 extends over 14 amino acids. Trimming pared 0 bases from V and 5 bases from J, leaving 11 bases between. The DNA of the CDR3 is TGTGCCAGCAGCGTAGAGCAAGAAAGGACTGAAGCTTTCTTT. Amino acids: CASSVEQERTEAFF.

The chain is built from TRBV27 and TRBJ2-7; D uncertain. The germline V gene has CDR1 MNHEY and CDR2 SMNVEV (reference sequence). The CDR3 has 13 residues. V was clipped by 4 bases and J by 1 base, with 8 bases between them. The CDR3 here is CASSSSHSYEQYF. The CDR3 nucleotides read TGTGCCAGCAGTTCTTCTCATTCCTACGAGCAGTACTTC.

This chain links TRBV2 with TRBJ1-2, with D possibly TRBD1 on 6 matching bases. Germline CDR1 and CDR2: SNHLY and FYNNEI. The V and J ends lost 6 bases and 12 bases respectively, with 23 bases between them. CDR3 length: 14 amino acids. This CDR3 is CASRASGTGAINTF. In DNA form, the CDR3 reads TGTGCCAGCAGAGCGAGTGGGACGGGGGCTATTAACACCTTC.

The chain combines TRBV19 with TRBJ2-7; no clear D. Trimming removed 5 bases from V and 0 bases from J, with 23 bases in between. Germline V gene sequence: CDR1 LNHDA, CDR2 SQIVND (reference sequence). The CDR3 totals 18 residues. The CDR3 region is CASSGKPGRASYSYEQYF. The CDR3 DNA reads TGTGCCAGTAGTGGTAAACCCGGACGGGCCTCATACTCCTACGAGCAGTACTTC.

The chain employs TRBV27 and TRBJ1-2; a weak D match, TRBD1 (5 bases). The CDR3 consists of 13 residues. Per germline, CDR1 MNHEY and CDR2 SMNVEV (reference sequence). V gave up 5 bases and J gave up 3 bases, with 10 bases separating them. The CDR3 coding sequence is TGTGCCAGCAGTATTGACAGCCACTATGGCTACACCTTC. Its protein is CASSIDSHYGYTF.

The V gene is TRBV11-3, the J gene TRBJ2-7; D tentatively fits TRBD1 or TRBD2 (6 bases each). The V gene's germline CDR1 is SGHNT and CDR2 YENEEA. V was cut by 3 bases and J by 4 bases, with 13 bases left in between. The CDR3 consists of 14 residues. The CDR3 DNA reads as TGTGCCAGCAGCTTGGGGGGCGCAGAGTACGAGCAGTACTTC. Encoded protein: CASSLGGAEYEQYF.

The rearrangement uses TRBV27 and TRBJ1-6, with 9 positions matching TRBD1. CDR1 and CDR2 from the germline V gene are MNHEY and SMNVEV (reference sequence). The CDR3 is 16 amino acids. V gave up 5 bases and J gave up 6 bases; unmatched junction bases: 8. The CDR3 nucleotides are TGTGCCAGCAGTCCCGGGACAGGGCCTCTTAATTCACCCCTCCACTTT. Its translation: CASSPGTGPLNSPLHF.

The rearrangement uses TRBV5-4 and TRBJ2-1; 7 bases agree with TRBD2. This CDR3 region has 16 residues. V was clipped by 0 bases and J by 2 bases; unmatched bases: 5. From germline, CDR1 is SGHNT and CDR2 YYREEE (reference sequence). For the CDR3, the DNA is TGTGCCAGCAGCTTGGGGGTAGCGGGTGCCTACAATGAGCAGTTCTTC. Residues: CASSLGVAGAYNEQFF. Filled out from reference TRBV5-4 and TRBJ2-1, the complete variable domain reads ETGVTQSPTHLIKTRGQQVTLRCSSQSGHNTVSWYQQALGQGPQFIFQYYREEENGRGNFPPRFSGLQFPNYSSELNVNALELDDSALYLCASSLGVAGAYNEQFFGPGTRLTVL.

CDR3 DNA sequence: TGTGCCAGCAGTTTCGGGACTAGCGGGAGCGAGCAGTACTTC. It translates to CASSFGTSGSEQYF. This chain links TRBV6-6 with TRBJ2-7; 14 bases match TRBD2. Per the germline V gene, CDR1 is MNHNY and CDR2 is SVGAGI (reference sequence). The CDR3 covers 14 residues. V was clipped by 4 bases and J by 6 bases; unmatched bases: 2.

This sequence joins TRBV7-9 and TRBJ1-3, with D unclear. The V and J ends lost 2 bases and 0 bases respectively, with 11 bases between them. The CDR3 runs 16 residues. From germline, CDR1 is SEHNR and CDR2 FQNEAQ (reference sequence). The CDR3 protein is CASSLSGLPSGNTIYF. The CDR3 nucleotides read TGTGCCAGCAGCTTAAGTGGGCTCCCCTCTGGAAACACCATATATTTT.

The chain is built from TRBV30 and TRBJ1-5, with D hard to call. V was cut by 2 bases and J by 0 bases, with 5 bases left in between. This CDR3 contains 13 residues. CDR1 and CDR2 from the germline V gene are GTSNPN and SVGIG (reference sequence). As DNA, the CDR3 is TGTGCCTGGAGTTATAGTAGCAATCAGCCCCAGCATTTT. Its translation: CAWSYSSNQPQHF.

The V gene is TRBV5-8, the J gene TRBJ1-4, with 11 bases aligning to TRBD1. The germline V gene has CDR1 SGHTS and CDR2 YDEGEE. The CDR3 has 16 residues. V lost 5 bases and J lost 7; bases outside the gene matches: 10. CDR3 residues: CASSLGQGAQGEKLFF. For the CDR3, the DNA is TGTGCCAGCAGTCTCGGACAGGGGGCGCAAGGTGAAAAACTGTTTTTT.

The CDR3 DNA reads as TGTGCCAGCGCCCCCCGGGTTTCGGGTCAGCCCCAGCATTTT. This gives the protein CASAPRVSGQPQHF. V is TRBV6-5 and J is TRBJ1-5; no firm D call. V lost 8 bases and J lost 6, with 17 bases in between. The CDR3 has 14 amino acids. Germline CDR1 is MNHEY and CDR2 is SVGAGI.